One sample yielded the 6 T cell receptor beta chains listed below, sequenced in a study of identical twins. From the 5' RACE reads, TCRdb called clonotypes with MiXCR, one entry per CDR3 protein. Seen here are about 890,000 distinct CDR3 sequences, 9% to 15% observed once, and the top ten hold 1.5% to 2%. The data were also submitted as part of a second study, on yellow fever vaccine responses in identical twins.

The sample was PBMCs. These receptors all stem from a woman younger than 30 in good health.

Ten or more counts support this clonotype. This chain links TRBV5-1 with TRBJ2-3; D not certain. V was shortened by 0 bases and J by 0 bases, with 8 bases between the two germline ends. The CDR3 has 15 amino acids. The germline V gene has CDR1 SGHRS and CDR2 YFSETQ. The CDR3 loop reads CASSLVGQSTDTQYF. Here the CDR3 DNA reads TGCGCCAGCAGCTTGGTGGGCCAGAGCACAGATACGCAGTATTTT.

This clonotype appeared a few times. This rearrangement joins TRBV27 to TRBJ2-1; D is ambiguous. The CDR3 runs 15 residues. The germline CDR1 and CDR2 sequences are MNHEY and SMNVEV (reference sequence). Trimming stripped 2 bases from V and 3 bases from J, with 11 bases between. The CDR3 DNA reads TGTGCCAGCAGTTTAGCGGAAAACTACTACAATGAGCAGTTCTTC. Protein sequence: CASSLAENYYNEQFF.

In its sample, this clonotype was seen a few times. V is TRBV10-1 and J is TRBJ2-7; TRBD2 aligns across 9 bases. Per germline, CDR1 WNHNN and CDR2 SYGVQD (reference sequence). V trimming: 2 bases; J trimming: 5 bases; junction bases outside the gene matches: 7. The CDR3 runs 15 residues. CDR3 nucleotide sequence: TGCGCCAGCAGTGAGGAGGGTAGCGGGAGTAACGAGCAGTACTTC. Its translation is CASSEEGSGSNEQYF.

This clonotype was picked up a small number of times. The V gene is TRBV28, the J gene TRBJ1-5; 7 bases fit TRBD1. The length of the CDR3 is 13 residues. Trimming removed 7 bases from V and 7 bases from J; junction bases left unmatched: 7. Germline CDR1 is MDHEN and CDR2 is SYDVKM. CDR3 nucleotides: TGTGCCAGCATTACAGGGGTGCGGCAGCCCCAGCATTTT. As protein: CASITGVRQPQHF.

The table lists this clonotype with a few counts. The V and J genes are TRBV6-1 and TRBJ2-1; TRBD2 matches at 13 bases. The CDR3 consists of 17 residues. Germline CDR1 is MNHNS and CDR2 is SASEGT. V gave up 6 bases and J gave up 6 bases; unmatched junction bases: 11. CDR3 amino acids: CASRGLAGSKASNEQFF. CDR3 DNA sequence: TGTGCCAGCAGGGGACTAGCGGGGTCTAAAGCCTCCAATGAGCAGTTCTTC.

The rearrangement joins TRBV28 to TRBJ2-4; tentative D call: TRBD1 (6 bases). V shed 5 bases and J shed 0 bases, with 14 bases lying between them. This CDR3 has 16 amino acids. Germline loops: CDR1 MDHEN, CDR2 SYDVKM. CDR3 sequence (DNA): TGTGCCAGCAGTCCAGGACAGATATTAGCCAAAAACATTCAGTACTTC. Residues: CASSPGQILAKNIQYF.